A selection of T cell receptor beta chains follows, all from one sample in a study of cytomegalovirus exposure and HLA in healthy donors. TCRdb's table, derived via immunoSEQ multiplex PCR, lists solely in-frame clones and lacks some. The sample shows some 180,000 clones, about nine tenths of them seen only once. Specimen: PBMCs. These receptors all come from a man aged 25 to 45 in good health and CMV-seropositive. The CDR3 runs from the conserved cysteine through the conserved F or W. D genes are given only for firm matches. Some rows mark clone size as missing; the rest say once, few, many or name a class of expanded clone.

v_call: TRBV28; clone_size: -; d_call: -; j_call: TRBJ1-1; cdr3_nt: TGTGCCAGCAGTTTTCCGTTGGAGACGAACACTGAAGCTTTCTTT; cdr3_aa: CASSFPLETNTEAFF
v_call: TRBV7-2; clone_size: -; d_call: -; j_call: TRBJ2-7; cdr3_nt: TGTGCCAGCAGCGAACGGGACCACACCTACGAGCAGTACTTC; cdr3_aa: CASSERDHTYEQYF
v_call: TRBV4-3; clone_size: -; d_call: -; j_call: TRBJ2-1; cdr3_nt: TGCGCCAGCAGCCATGCTAATGAGAATGAGCAGTTCTTC; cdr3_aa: CASSHANENEQFF
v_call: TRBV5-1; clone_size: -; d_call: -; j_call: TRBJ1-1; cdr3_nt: TGCGCCAGCAGCTTGGAGCTGGGGATGAACACTGAAGCTTTCTTT; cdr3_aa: CASSLELGMNTEAFF
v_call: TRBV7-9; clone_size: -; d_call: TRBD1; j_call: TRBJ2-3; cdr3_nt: TGTGCCAGCAGCTCAGGGACAGGGGGCAACCTCCGACGCACAGATACGCAGTATTTT; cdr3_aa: CASSSGTGGNLRRTDTQYF
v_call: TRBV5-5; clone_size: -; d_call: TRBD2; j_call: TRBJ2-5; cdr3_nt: TGTGCCAGCAGAGTAGCGGGAGGGCAAGAGACCCAGTACTTC; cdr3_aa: CASRVAGGQETQYF
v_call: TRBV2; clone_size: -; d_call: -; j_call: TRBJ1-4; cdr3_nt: TGTGCCAGCAGTCATGGATCCCAGCGTAAGGAAAAACTGTTTTTT; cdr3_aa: CASSHGSQRKEKLFF
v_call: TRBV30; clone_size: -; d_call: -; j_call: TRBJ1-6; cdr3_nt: TGTGCCTGGAGTCCCTCCTGGGACGGTAATTCACCCCTCCACTTT; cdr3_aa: CAWSPSWDGNSPLHF
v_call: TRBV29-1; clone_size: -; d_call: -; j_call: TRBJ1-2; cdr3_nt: TGCAGCGTTGTGGAGGCCCCGCGTTCCCACTATGGCTACACCTTC; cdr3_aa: CSVVEAPRSHYGYTF
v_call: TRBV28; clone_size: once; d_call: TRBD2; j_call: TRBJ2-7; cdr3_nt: TGTGCCAGCAGTTTACCGGGAGGGTACGAGCAGTACTTC; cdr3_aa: CASSLPGGYEQYF
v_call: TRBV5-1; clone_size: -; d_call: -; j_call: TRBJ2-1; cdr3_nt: TGCGCCAGCAGCTTGGGGGGCGCAGCTAATGAGCAGTTCTTC; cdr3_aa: CASSLGGAANEQFF
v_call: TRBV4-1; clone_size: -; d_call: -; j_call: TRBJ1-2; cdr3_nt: TGCGCCAGCAGCCAAGTTTCGGGGGACTATGGCTACACCTTC; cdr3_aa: CASSQVSGDYGYTF
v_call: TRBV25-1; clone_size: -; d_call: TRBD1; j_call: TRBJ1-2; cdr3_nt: TGTGCCAGCAGTGGGACAGGGGCGCTAAAGGACTATGGCTACACCTTC; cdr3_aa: CASSGTGALKDYGYTF
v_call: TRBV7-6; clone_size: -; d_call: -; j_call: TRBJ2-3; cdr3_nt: TGTGCCAGCAGCTTAGGGCTCGGGGCAGATACGCAGTATTTT; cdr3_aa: CASSLGLGADTQYF
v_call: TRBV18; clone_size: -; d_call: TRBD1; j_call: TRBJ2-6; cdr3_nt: TGTGCCAGCTCACCACCCCGACAGGGGCTCCCTGGGGCCAACGTCCTGACTTTC; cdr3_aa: CASSPPRQGLPGANVLTF
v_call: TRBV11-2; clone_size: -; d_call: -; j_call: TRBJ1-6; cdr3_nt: TGTGCCAGCAGCTTAGGTGACAGTGATAATTCACCCCTCCACTTT; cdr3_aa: CASSLGDSDNSPLHF
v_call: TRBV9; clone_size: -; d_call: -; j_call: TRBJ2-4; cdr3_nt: TGTGCCAGCAGCTCACGGACGGTTGGAAACATTCAGTACTTC; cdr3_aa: CASSSRTVGNIQYF
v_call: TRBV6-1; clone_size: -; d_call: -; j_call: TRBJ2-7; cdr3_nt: TGTGCCAGCAGTGTCAGCACAGGGTGGAACTACGAGCAGTACTTC; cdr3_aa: CASSVSTGWNYEQYF
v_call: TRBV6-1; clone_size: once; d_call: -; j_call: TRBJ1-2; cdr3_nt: TGTGCCAGCAACCAGGGGAGCGATGGCTACACCTTC; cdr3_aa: CASNQGSDGYTF
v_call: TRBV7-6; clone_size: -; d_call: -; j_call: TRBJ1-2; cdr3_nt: TGTGCCAGCAGCTTATCGGCTAGCAGGGAGGATGGCTACACCTTC; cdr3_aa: CASSLSASREDGYTF
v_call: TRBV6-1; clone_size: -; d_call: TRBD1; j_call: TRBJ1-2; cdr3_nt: TGTGCCAGCAGTAAAACGACAGGGGGCAACTATGGCTACACCTTC; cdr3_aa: CASSKTTGGNYGYTF
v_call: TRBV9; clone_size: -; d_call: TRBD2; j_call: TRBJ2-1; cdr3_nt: TGTGCCAGCAGCGCCCAAGGGGCTAGCGGGGGCAATGAGCAGTTCTTC; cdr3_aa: CASSAQGASGGNEQFF
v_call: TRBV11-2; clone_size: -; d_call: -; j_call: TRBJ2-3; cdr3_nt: TGTGCCAGCAGCTCCCCTGGTGGGGTTTTTGGCACAGATACGCAGTATTTT; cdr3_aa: CASSSPGGVFGTDTQYF
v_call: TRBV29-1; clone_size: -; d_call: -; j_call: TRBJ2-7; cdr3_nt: TGCAGCGGGGGACAAGGGGCCTACGAGCAGTACTTC; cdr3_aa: CSGGQGAYEQYF
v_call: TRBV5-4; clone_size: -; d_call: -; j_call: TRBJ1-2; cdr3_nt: TGTGCCAGCAGCTCCTTCCAGACAGATCCTTATGGCTACACCTTC; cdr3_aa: CASSSFQTDPYGYTF
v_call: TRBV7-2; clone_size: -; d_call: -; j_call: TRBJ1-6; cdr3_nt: TGTGCCAGCAGCCCGGCCGTAAGCTCCTATAATTCACCCCTCCACTTT; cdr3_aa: CASSPAVSSYNSPLHF
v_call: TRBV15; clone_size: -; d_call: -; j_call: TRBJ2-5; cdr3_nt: TGTGCCACCAGCAGAGGTATAAGGGGAAAAGGAGGAGAGACCCAGTACTTC; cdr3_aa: CATSRGIRGKGGETQYF
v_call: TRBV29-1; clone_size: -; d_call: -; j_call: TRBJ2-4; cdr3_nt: TGCAGCGTCGTCCAGGGCGGGATTCAGTACTTC; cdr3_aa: CSVVQGGIQYF
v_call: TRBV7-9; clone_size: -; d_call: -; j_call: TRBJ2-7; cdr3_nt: TGTGCCAGCAGCTCGTTGTACTCGGGACTTTACGAGCAGTACTTC; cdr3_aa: CASSSLYSGLYEQYF
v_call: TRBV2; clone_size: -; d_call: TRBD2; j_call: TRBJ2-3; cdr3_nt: TGTGCCAGCAGTGACCCTAGCGGGAGGGGCACCGGTACGCAGTATTTT; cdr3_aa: CASSDPSGRGTGTQYF
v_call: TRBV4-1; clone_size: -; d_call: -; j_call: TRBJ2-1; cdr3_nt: TGCGCCAGCAGCCCCGGACTCCAGGTCGGTGAGCAGTTCTTC; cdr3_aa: CASSPGLQVGEQFF
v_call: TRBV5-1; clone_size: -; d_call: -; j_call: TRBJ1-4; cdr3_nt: TGCGCCAGCAGCCCGGGCCTTGCAACTAATGAAAAACTGTTTTTT; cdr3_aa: CASSPGLATNEKLFF
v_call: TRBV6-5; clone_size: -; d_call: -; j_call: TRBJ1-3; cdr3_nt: TGTGCCAGCAGTTACCGGCAGGCGAAGTCCGGGTTCACCATATATTTT; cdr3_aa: CASSYRQAKSGFTIYF
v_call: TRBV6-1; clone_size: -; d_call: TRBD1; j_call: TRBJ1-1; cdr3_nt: TGTGCCCTGGCCGGGGACAGGGGCAAAGCTTTCTTT; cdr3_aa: CALAGDRGKAFF
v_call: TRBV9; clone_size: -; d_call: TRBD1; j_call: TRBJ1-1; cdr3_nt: TGTGCCAGCAATCCAGGGGGCGGCGAAGCTTTCTTT; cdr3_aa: CASNPGGGEAFF
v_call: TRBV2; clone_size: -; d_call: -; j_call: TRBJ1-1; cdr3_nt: TGTGCCAGCAGTGCGGGGCAGGGAGACACTGAAGCTTTCTTT; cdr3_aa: CASSAGQGDTEAFF
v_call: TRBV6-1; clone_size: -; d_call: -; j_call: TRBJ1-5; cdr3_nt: TGTGCCAGCAGTGAAAGGGGAGAAGTAGTTCAGCCCCAGCATTTT; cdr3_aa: CASSERGEVVQPQHF
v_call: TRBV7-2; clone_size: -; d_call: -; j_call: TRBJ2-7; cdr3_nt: TGTGCCAGCAGGCCGCCAGGGACCATCTACGAGCAGTACTTC; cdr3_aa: CASRPPGTIYEQYF
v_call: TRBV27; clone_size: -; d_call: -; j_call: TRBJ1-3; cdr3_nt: TGTGCCAGCAGTTTAAGGGGGAGAGGAAACACCATATATTTT; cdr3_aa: CASSLRGRGNTIYF
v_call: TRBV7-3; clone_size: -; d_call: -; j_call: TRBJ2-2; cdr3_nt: TGTGCCAGCAGCTTAAGCAGGGACACCGGGGAGCTGTTTTTT; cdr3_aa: CASSLSRDTGELFF
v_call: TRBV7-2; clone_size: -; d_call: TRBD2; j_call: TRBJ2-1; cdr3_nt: TGTGCCAGCAGCTTAGTCACGGCGGCGGGAGGTAGAAATGAGCAGTTCTTC; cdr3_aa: CASSLVTAAGGRNEQFF
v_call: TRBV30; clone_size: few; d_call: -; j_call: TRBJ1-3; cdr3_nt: TGTGCCTGGAGTGTACTCGGTTCAGTCACTGGAAACACCATATATTTT; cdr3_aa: CAWSVLGSVTGNTIYF
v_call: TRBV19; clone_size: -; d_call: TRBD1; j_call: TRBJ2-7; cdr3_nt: TGTGCCAGTAGCGGGACAGGGGGTTACGAGCAGTACTTC; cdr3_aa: CASSGTGGYEQYF
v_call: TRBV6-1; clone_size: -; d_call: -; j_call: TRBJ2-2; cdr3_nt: TGTGCCAGCAACCAGGGCAGGGTGGACACCGGGGAGCTGTTTTTT; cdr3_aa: CASNQGRVDTGELFF
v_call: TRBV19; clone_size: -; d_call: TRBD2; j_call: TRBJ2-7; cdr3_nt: TGTGCCAGCCAGCTAGCGGGAGGGCCTGAGGAGCAGTACTTC; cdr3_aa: CASQLAGGPEEQYF
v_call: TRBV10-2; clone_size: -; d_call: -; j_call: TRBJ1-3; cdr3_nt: TGCGCCAGCAGCAGAGAGGTCTCTGGAAACACCATATATTTT; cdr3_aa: CASSREVSGNTIYF
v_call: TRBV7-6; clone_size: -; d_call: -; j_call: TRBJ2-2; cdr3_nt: TGTGCCAGCAGCCTGTCTAGTACCGGGGAGCTGTTTTTT; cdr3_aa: CASSLSSTGELFF
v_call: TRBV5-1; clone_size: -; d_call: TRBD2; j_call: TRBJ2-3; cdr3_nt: TGCGCCAGCAGCGGGGCGGGGGGGCCCACAGATACGCAGTATTTT; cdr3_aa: CASSGAGGPTDTQYF
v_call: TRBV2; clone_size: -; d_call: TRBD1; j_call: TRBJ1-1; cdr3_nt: TGTGCCAGCCGGGACAGGGCGGCCAGGAACACTGAAGCTTTCTTT; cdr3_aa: CASRDRAARNTEAFF
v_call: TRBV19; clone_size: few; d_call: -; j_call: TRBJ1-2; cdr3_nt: TGTGCCAGTAGTATATCGGCTAGTGAAGGCTATGGCTACACCTTC; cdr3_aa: CASSISASEGYGYTF